The rows below give T cell receptor beta chains drawn from one sample of a study of blood T cell repertoires in COVID-19. Data came from immunoSEQ multiplex PCR; TCRdb stores just in-frame clones and leaves some out. The sample consists of approximately 100,000 clones, around four fifths of them appearing once. Sequencing used peripheral blood. The origin of the receptors is a man in his 60s with acute or convalescent COVID-19. Both conserved end residues are part of each CDR3. D genes are given only for firm matches. Expanded clones are given a class, and other clones once, few, many or no size at all.

d_call clone_size j_call v_call cdr3_aa cdr3_nt
- - TRBJ1-5 TRBV28 CASSLRGQYNQPQHF TGTGCCAGCAGTTTACGCGGACAGTACAATCAGCCCCAGCATTTT
TRBD2 - TRBJ2-1 TRBV5-1 CASSLGLADSSNEQFF TGCGCCAGCAGCTTGGGACTAGCGGACTCTTCCAATGAGCAGTTCTTC
TRBD2 - TRBJ2-1 TRBV24-1 CATSDLRTSGRGVEQFF TGTGCCACCAGTGATTTGAGGACTAGCGGGAGAGGGGTTGAGCAGTTCTTC
TRBD1 - TRBJ1-4 TRBV3-1/TRBV3-2 CASSQQKGGQGGEKLFF TGTGCCAGCAGCCAACAAAAGGGTGGACAGGGGGGTGAAAAACTGTTTTTT
- - TRBJ1-1 TRBV20-1 CSAVRRAEAFF TGCAGTGCTGTTCGGAGGGCTGAAGCTTTCTTT
TRBD2 once TRBJ2-3 TRBV15 CATSRSGTRADTQYF TGTGCCACCAGCAGATCCGGGACTAGGGCAGATACGCAGTATTTT
TRBD2 - TRBJ2-3 TRBV18 CASSPGLAGLYTQYF TGTGCCAGCTCACCGGGACTAGCGGGACTCTATACGCAGTATTTT
TRBD1 - TRBJ1-6 TRBV7-9 CASSLDRGNSPLHF TGTGCCAGCAGCCTGGACAGGGGGAATTCACCCCTCCACTTT
TRBD2 - TRBJ2-1 TRBV7-7 CASSPIGGRVNEQFF TGTGCTAGCAGCCCTATTGGCGGGAGGGTGAATGAGCAGTTCTTC
- - TRBJ1-4 TRBV5-1 CASSLGFYNEKLFF TGCGCCAGCAGCTTGGGTTTCTATAATGAAAAACTGTTTTTT
- - TRBJ2-1 TRBV14 CASSQSLGGRNEQFF TGTGCCAGCAGCCAATCGTTGGGGGGGCGCAATGAGCAGTTCTTC
TRBD1 - TRBJ1-5 TRBV28 CASSPQTGDQPQHF TGTGCCAGCAGCCCGCAGACAGGGGATCAGCCCCAGCATTTT
- - TRBJ2-1 TRBV6-1 CASSEYQGWVEQFF TGTGCCAGCAGTGAATATCAGGGGTGGGTTGAGCAGTTCTTC
- once TRBJ1-1 TRBV5-1 CASSGGAPNTEAFF TGCGCCAGCAGCGGTGGGGCACCGAACACTGAAGCTTTCTTT
- many TRBJ2-7 TRBV19 CASGTGLSYEQYF TGTGCCAGTGGTACAGGGTTATCCTACGAGCAGTACTTC
- - TRBJ1-1 TRBV7-2 CASSRLTGGLTEAFF TGTGCCAGCAGTCGCCTGACCGGGGGGCTAACTGAAGCTTTCTTT
TRBD1 - TRBJ1-1 TRBV3-1/TRBV3-2 CASSRQGVLTEAFF TGTGCCAGCAGCCGACAGGGGGTTCTCACTGAAGCTTTCTTT
- - TRBJ1-3 TRBV29-1 CSVEDGRVAGNTIYF TGCAGCGTTGAAGATGGGAGGGTGGCTGGAAACACCATATATTTT
- - TRBJ1-4 TRBV21-1 CASSKGGTGDLAANEKLFF TGTGCCAGCAGCAAAGGGGGGACAGGGGATCTGGCGGCTAATGAAAAACTGTTTTTT
TRBD2 few TRBJ2-3 TRBV11-2 CASSLAGGGRYTDTQYF TGTGCCAGCAGCTTAGCGGGGGGCGGGAGGTACACAGATACGCAGTATTTT
TRBD1 - TRBJ1-2 TRBV7-2 CASSLVLDRGTNYGYTF TGTGCCAGCAGCTTGGTCCTCGACAGGGGTACTAACTATGGCTACACCTTC
- - TRBJ1-1 TRBV29-1 CSVEDPGRRTEAFF TGCAGCGTTGAAGATCCAGGGCGGCGGACTGAAGCTTTCTTT
- - TRBJ1-2 TRBV5-8 CASSSYGYTF TGTGCCAGCAGTTCATATGGCTACACCTTC
TRBD1 once TRBJ1-2 TRBV5-4 CASSSEGQGVGGYTF TGTGCCAGCAGCTCAGAAGGACAGGGAGTGGGGGGCTACACCTTC
TRBD1 once TRBJ2-7 TRBV18 CASSPRDRTYEQYF TGTGCCAGCTCACCACGGGACAGAACCTACGAGCAGTACTTC
- many TRBJ1-4 TRBV27 CASGYPPRGRPNEKLFF TGTGCCAGCGGATATCCCCCTAGGGGGAGACCTAATGAAAAACTGTTTTTT
- - TRBJ1-3 TRBV19 CASSRGSGNTIYF TGTGCCAGTAGTCGGGGGTCTGGAAACACCATATATTTT
TRBD1 - TRBJ2-7 TRBV5-4 CASSTPGQGVEQYF TGTGCCAGCAGCACACCGGGACAGGGGGTCGAGCAGTACTTC
- - TRBJ2-5 TRBV12-3/TRBV12-4 CASSFQRQETQYF TGTGCCAGCAGTTTCCAGCGGCAAGAGACCCAGTACTTC